The present entry profiles one TCR beta chain with its context. Original processing notes: Amplification of reference gene primers provided the estimated nucleated cell counts. Clones were read by immunoSEQ multiplex PCR, and TCRdb kept only the in-frame ones, dropping some. The V and J calls and clone size were taken over from that table, and D and trimming were inferred from the DNA. The repertoire has roughly 250,000 clones, 82% of them found once; the top ten carry 4.5% to 5%. This sample was included in a study of blood T cell repertoires in COVID-19. Study background: Samples representing acute and convalescent COVID-19 were sourced from the United States, Italy and Spain. From T cells, B-cell-depleted T cells, or PBMCs came the material, which was cDNA or gDNA.

The CDR3 totals 17 residues. Germline V gene sequence: CDR1 MRHNA, CDR2 SNTAGT. V was pared by 5 bases and J by 8 bases, with 11 bases of the junction left unmatched. This chain uses TRBV6-4 with TRBJ2-1, with TRBD2 matching over 14 bases. This sequence originates from a woman at least 80 years old with active or convalescent COVID-19. The material sequenced was peripheral blood. The CDR3 region is CASSKHAGTSGGYEQFF. The CDR3 DNA sequence: TGTGCCAGCAGTAAACACGCCGGGACTAGCGGGGGCTATGAGCAGTTCTTC.